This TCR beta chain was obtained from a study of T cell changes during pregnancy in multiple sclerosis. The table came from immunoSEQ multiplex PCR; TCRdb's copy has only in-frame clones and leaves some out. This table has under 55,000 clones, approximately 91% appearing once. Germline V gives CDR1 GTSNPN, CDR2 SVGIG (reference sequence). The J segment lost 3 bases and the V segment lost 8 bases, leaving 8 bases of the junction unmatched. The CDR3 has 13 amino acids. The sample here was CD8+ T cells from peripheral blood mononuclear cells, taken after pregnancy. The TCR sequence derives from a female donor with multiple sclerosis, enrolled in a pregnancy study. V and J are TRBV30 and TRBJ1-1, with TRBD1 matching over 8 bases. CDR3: CAGWQGAYTEAFF. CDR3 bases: TGTGCCGGATGGCAGGGGGCCTACACTGAAGCTTTCTTT.